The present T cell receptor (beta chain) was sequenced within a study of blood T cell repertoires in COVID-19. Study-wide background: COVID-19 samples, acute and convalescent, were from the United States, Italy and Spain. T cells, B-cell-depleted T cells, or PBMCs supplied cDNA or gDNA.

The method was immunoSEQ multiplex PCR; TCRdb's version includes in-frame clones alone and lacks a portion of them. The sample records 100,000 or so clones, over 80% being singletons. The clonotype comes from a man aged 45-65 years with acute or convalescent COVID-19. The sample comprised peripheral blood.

The CDR3 here is CASSDWQLAGGWNEQFF. The CDR3 nucleotides are TGTGCCAGCAGTGACTGGCAACTAGCGGGGGGGTGGAATGAGCAGTTCTTC. The chain couples TRBV6-1 to TRBJ2-1, with 13 bases identical to TRBD2. With V trimmed by 3 bases and J by 7 bases, 9 bases remained unmatched. Germline V lookup: CDR1 MNHNS, CDR2 SASEGT. The CDR3 sequence is 17 residues long.